This is a list of T cell receptor beta chains from one sample in a study of T cell responses to AZD1222 COVID-19 vaccine. The data were produced by immunoSEQ multiplex PCR, yet TCRdb's version contains in-frame clones alone and is incomplete. The data show more than 70,000 clones, approximately 90% seen once. Sample: peripheral blood, taken 28 days after the second AZD1222 dose. These receptors were collected from an adult who received the AZD1222 COVID-19 vaccine. Each CDR3 is given with its conserved first and last residue. D genes are given only for firm matches. A clone size is listed for some rows: how often the clone was seen (once, few, many), or a class if it is expanded.

V gene: TRBV23-1; clone size: -; D gene: -; J gene: TRBJ1-4; CDR3 DNA: TGCGCCAGCAGTCAGCCAGGGCAAGAACGTGGTGAAAAACTGTTTTTT; CDR3 protein: CASSQPGQERGEKLFF
V gene: TRBV7-9; clone size: -; D gene: -; J gene: TRBJ2-7; CDR3 DNA: TGTGCCAGCAGCTTACGCGCGCCGTCTCGGGAGCAGTACTTC; CDR3 protein: CASSLRAPSREQYF
V gene: TRBV6-5; clone size: -; D gene: TRBD1; J gene: TRBJ1-1; CDR3 DNA: TGTGCCAGCAGTTACTCGTACAGGGGGGACACTGAAGCTTTCTTT; CDR3 protein: CASSYSYRGDTEAFF
V gene: TRBV9; clone size: -; D gene: -; J gene: TRBJ2-2; CDR3 DNA: TGTGCCAGCAGCGTCGGGGGTACCTCCCCCGGGGAGCTGTTTTTT; CDR3 protein: CASSVGGTSPGELFF
V gene: TRBV4-2; clone size: -; D gene: -; J gene: TRBJ1-1; CDR3 DNA: TGTGCCAGCAGCCTAGAATGGAGGGGGAACACTGAAGCTTTCTTT; CDR3 protein: CASSLEWRGNTEAFF
V gene: TRBV5-1; clone size: -; D gene: -; J gene: TRBJ2-7; CDR3 DNA: TGCGCCAGCAGCCCCCCGCAGCGGACCTACGAGCAGTACTTC; CDR3 protein: CASSPPQRTYEQYF
V gene: TRBV7-2; clone size: -; D gene: -; J gene: TRBJ1-6; CDR3 DNA: TGTGCCAGCAGCTTAAGACAGGCTAACAATTCACCCCTCCACTTT; CDR3 protein: CASSLRQANNSPLHF
V gene: TRBV19; clone size: -; D gene: -; J gene: TRBJ1-2; CDR3 DNA: TGTGCCAGTCGGAATCCTGGGCGGCCTGCTAACTATGGCTACACCTTC; CDR3 protein: CASRNPGRPANYGYTF
V gene: TRBV3-1/TRBV3-2; clone size: -; D gene: -; J gene: TRBJ2-2; CDR3 DNA: TGTGCCAGCAGCCGGATACAGGGCATTGCCGGGGAGCTGTTTTTT; CDR3 protein: CASSRIQGIAGELFF
V gene: TRBV7-2; clone size: -; D gene: TRBD1; J gene: TRBJ1-1; CDR3 DNA: TGTGCCAGCAGCGCACAGGGGGCAGTAACAACTGAAGCTTTCTTT; CDR3 protein: CASSAQGAVTTEAFF
V gene: TRBV19; clone size: -; D gene: -; J gene: TRBJ1-2; CDR3 DNA: TGTGCCAGTTCGGACGGATCCTATGGCTACACCTTC; CDR3 protein: CASSDGSYGYTF
V gene: TRBV4-3; clone size: -; D gene: TRBD2; J gene: TRBJ2-1; CDR3 DNA: TGCGCCAGCTCGGGACTAGCGGGGTACAATGAGCAGTTCTTC; CDR3 protein: CASSGLAGYNEQFF
V gene: TRBV11-2; clone size: -; D gene: -; J gene: TRBJ2-3; CDR3 DNA: TGTGCCAGCACCCCGAGGGGGGGCTTGACCACAGATACGCAGTATTTT; CDR3 protein: CASTPRGGLTTDTQYF
V gene: TRBV7-9; clone size: -; D gene: TRBD1; J gene: TRBJ2-1; CDR3 DNA: TGTGCCAGCAGCTTAGGGACAGGGGAAAACAATGAGCAGTTCTTC; CDR3 protein: CASSLGTGENNEQFF
V gene: TRBV3-1/TRBV3-2; clone size: -; D gene: -; J gene: TRBJ2-1; CDR3 DNA: TGTGCCAGCAGCCGAGGGACTTCCTGGGAGCAGTTCTTC; CDR3 protein: CASSRGTSWEQFF
V gene: TRBV18; clone size: -; D gene: -; J gene: TRBJ2-7; CDR3 DNA: TGTGCCAGCTCACCAGCATCAGGGGTTCGCGAGCAGTACTTC; CDR3 protein: CASSPASGVREQYF
V gene: TRBV7-3; clone size: -; D gene: -; J gene: TRBJ1-2; CDR3 DNA: TGTGCCAGCAGCCCACAGGGAGGTGGGATAGGCTACACCTTC; CDR3 protein: CASSPQGGGIGYTF
V gene: TRBV28; clone size: -; D gene: -; J gene: TRBJ1-1; CDR3 DNA: TGTGCCAGCAGTTTGGAGACAGGAATTTGTTTCTTT; CDR3 protein: CASSLETGICFF
V gene: TRBV13; clone size: -; D gene: -; J gene: TRBJ2-5; CDR3 DNA: TGTGCCAGCAGCACGGTAGCGGTACAAGAGACCCAGTACTTC; CDR3 protein: CASSTVAVQETQYF
V gene: TRBV6-5; clone size: once; D gene: -; J gene: TRBJ1-1; CDR3 DNA: TGTGCCAGCAGTCCCCTTCTGAACACTGAAGCTTTCTTT; CDR3 protein: CASSPLLNTEAFF
V gene: TRBV19; clone size: -; D gene: TRBD1; J gene: TRBJ1-5; CDR3 DNA: TGTGCCAGTATCGGACAGGGGGCGCCCAATCAGCCCCAGCATTTT; CDR3 protein: CASIGQGAPNQPQHF
V gene: TRBV5-4; clone size: -; D gene: TRBD1; J gene: TRBJ1-3; CDR3 DNA: TGTGCCAGCAGCACCGGACAGGGACTATCTGGAAACACCATATATTTT; CDR3 protein: CASSTGQGLSGNTIYF
V gene: TRBV19; clone size: -; D gene: -; J gene: TRBJ2-1; CDR3 DNA: TGTGCCAGTTCGCCGGAATCCTCCTACAATGAGCAGTTCTTC; CDR3 protein: CASSPESSYNEQFF
V gene: TRBV19; clone size: -; D gene: TRBD1; J gene: TRBJ2-2; CDR3 DNA: TGTGCCAGTAGTAGAACAGGGGGTAACACCGGGGAGCTGTTTTTT; CDR3 protein: CASSRTGGNTGELFF
V gene: TRBV3-1/TRBV3-2; clone size: -; D gene: -; J gene: TRBJ1-2; CDR3 DNA: TGTGCCAGCAGCGGCGGGGGGTCCTATGGCTACACCTTC; CDR3 protein: CASSGGGSYGYTF
V gene: TRBV18; clone size: -; D gene: -; J gene: TRBJ2-7; CDR3 DNA: TGTGCCAGCTCACCACGGACACCGACCTACGAGCAGTACTTC; CDR3 protein: CASSPRTPTYEQYF
V gene: TRBV19; clone size: -; D gene: TRBD2; J gene: TRBJ2-7; CDR3 DNA: TGTGCCAGTACCCCAAGCGGGGCCTCCTACGAGCAGTACTTC; CDR3 protein: CASTPSGASYEQYF
V gene: TRBV9; clone size: few; D gene: -; J gene: TRBJ2-7; CDR3 DNA: TGTGCCAGCAGCGTAGAGGGGTACGAGCAGTACTTC; CDR3 protein: CASSVEGYEQYF
V gene: TRBV6-5; clone size: once; D gene: -; J gene: TRBJ2-7; CDR3 DNA: TGTGCCAGCAGTCCAGGGGTTGAGTACGAGCAGTACTTC; CDR3 protein: CASSPGVEYEQYF
V gene: TRBV7-2; clone size: -; D gene: -; J gene: TRBJ1-1; CDR3 DNA: TGTGCCAGCAGCTTCCCGGGGGGGAACACTGAAGCTTTCTTT; CDR3 protein: CASSFPGGNTEAFF
V gene: TRBV3-1/TRBV3-2; clone size: -; D gene: -; J gene: TRBJ2-1; CDR3 DNA: TGTGCCAGCAGCCAAGATCCGGGGCTGTTGAATGAGCAGTTCTTC; CDR3 protein: CASSQDPGLLNEQFF
V gene: TRBV29-1; clone size: -; D gene: TRBD2; J gene: TRBJ2-5; CDR3 DNA: TGCAGCGTTGCACTAGCGGGAGCGAGAGAGACCCAGTACTTC; CDR3 protein: CSVALAGARETQYF
V gene: TRBV6-5; clone size: -; D gene: TRBD1; J gene: TRBJ2-7; CDR3 DNA: TGTGCCAGCAATGCGGGACAGGGTTACGAGCAGTACTTC; CDR3 protein: CASNAGQGYEQYF
V gene: TRBV4-2; clone size: -; D gene: TRBD1; J gene: TRBJ1-4; CDR3 DNA: TGTGCCAGCAGCCGACAGGGCGAGAGTAATGAAAAACTGTTTTTT; CDR3 protein: CASSRQGESNEKLFF
V gene: TRBV19; clone size: -; D gene: -; J gene: TRBJ2-3; CDR3 DNA: TGTGCCAGTAGTATAGAGCCGGGACTTCCCCGCACAGATACGCAGTATTTT; CDR3 protein: CASSIEPGLPRTDTQYF
V gene: TRBV11-3; clone size: -; D gene: -; J gene: TRBJ2-1; CDR3 DNA: TGTGCCAGCAGCTTGCCCGGACTGGGGAACAATGAGCAGTTCTTC; CDR3 protein: CASSLPGLGNNEQFF
V gene: TRBV5-1; clone size: -; D gene: -; J gene: TRBJ1-2; CDR3 DNA: TGCGCCAGCAGCTTGGCCGACACAGGGACCTATGGCTACACCTTC; CDR3 protein: CASSLADTGTYGYTF
V gene: TRBV30; clone size: -; D gene: TRBD2; J gene: TRBJ2-7; CDR3 DNA: TGTGCCTGGAGTAGGAGCGGGACCTCCTACGAGCAGTACTTC; CDR3 protein: CAWSRSGTSYEQYF
V gene: TRBV2; clone size: -; D gene: TRBD1; J gene: TRBJ1-1; CDR3 DNA: TGTGCCAGCAGTGAAGACGGACAGGGGAACACTGAAGCTTTCTTT; CDR3 protein: CASSEDGQGNTEAFF
V gene: TRBV4-2; clone size: -; D gene: -; J gene: TRBJ1-6; CDR3 DNA: TGTGCCAGCAGCCAAGAGGGGAGCTCCTATAATTCACCCCTCCACTTT; CDR3 protein: CASSQEGSSYNSPLHF
V gene: TRBV6-5; clone size: few; D gene: -; J gene: TRBJ1-2; CDR3 DNA: TGTGCCAGCAGTTCTGAATACTATGGCTACACCTTC; CDR3 protein: CASSSEYYGYTF
V gene: TRBV11-2; clone size: -; D gene: -; J gene: TRBJ2-3; CDR3 DNA: TGTGCCAGCAGCTTAGGCGGGTTGGCGGTGACAGATACGCAGTATTTT; CDR3 protein: CASSLGGLAVTDTQYF
V gene: TRBV19; clone size: -; D gene: -; J gene: TRBJ1-5; CDR3 DNA: TGTGCCAGTAGTATAGAGGTTTCTAATCAGCCCCAGCATTTT; CDR3 protein: CASSIEVSNQPQHF
V gene: TRBV13; clone size: -; D gene: TRBD2; J gene: TRBJ2-1; CDR3 DNA: TGTGCCAGCAGCCCGTCGAGGGCGGGAGGGCCGGGGGATGAGCAGTTCTTC; CDR3 protein: CASSPSRAGGPGDEQFF
V gene: TRBV19; clone size: -; D gene: -; J gene: TRBJ1-5; CDR3 DNA: TGTGCCAGAAACCGAGCTGGGAATAGCAATCAGCCCCAGCATTTT; CDR3 protein: CARNRAGNSNQPQHF
V gene: TRBV18; clone size: few; D gene: -; J gene: TRBJ1-1; CDR3 DNA: TGTGCCAGCTCACCCCCAAACAGGAACACTGAAGCTTTCTTT; CDR3 protein: CASSPPNRNTEAFF
V gene: TRBV5-4; clone size: -; D gene: TRBD2; J gene: TRBJ2-7; CDR3 DNA: TGTGCCAGCAGCTTCTCCCGTGGAGCGGGAGGCTACGAGCAGTACTTC; CDR3 protein: CASSFSRGAGGYEQYF
V gene: TRBV4-3; clone size: once; D gene: -; J gene: TRBJ2-7; CDR3 DNA: TGCGCCAGCAGCCAAGTTACGGGCCACTCCTACGAGCAGTACTTC; CDR3 protein: CASSQVTGHSYEQYF